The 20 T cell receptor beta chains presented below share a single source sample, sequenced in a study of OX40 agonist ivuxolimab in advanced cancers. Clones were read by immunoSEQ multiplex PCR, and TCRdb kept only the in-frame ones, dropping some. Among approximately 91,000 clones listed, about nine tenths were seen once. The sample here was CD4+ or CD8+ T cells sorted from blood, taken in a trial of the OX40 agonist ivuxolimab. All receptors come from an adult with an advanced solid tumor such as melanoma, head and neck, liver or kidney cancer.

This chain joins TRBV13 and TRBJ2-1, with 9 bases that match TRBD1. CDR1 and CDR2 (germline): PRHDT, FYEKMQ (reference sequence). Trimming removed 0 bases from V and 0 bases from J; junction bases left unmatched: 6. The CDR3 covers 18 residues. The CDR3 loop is CASSLGLGQGYSYNEQFF. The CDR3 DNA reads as TGTGCCAGCAGCTTAGGCCTGGGACAGGGTTACTCCTACAATGAGCAGTTCTTC.

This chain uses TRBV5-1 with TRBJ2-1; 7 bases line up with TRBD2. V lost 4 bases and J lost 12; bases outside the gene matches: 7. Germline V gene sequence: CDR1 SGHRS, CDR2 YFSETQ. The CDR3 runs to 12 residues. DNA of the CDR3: TGCGCCAGCAGCCATAACGGGGGGTTGCAGTTCTTC. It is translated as CASSHNGGLQFF.

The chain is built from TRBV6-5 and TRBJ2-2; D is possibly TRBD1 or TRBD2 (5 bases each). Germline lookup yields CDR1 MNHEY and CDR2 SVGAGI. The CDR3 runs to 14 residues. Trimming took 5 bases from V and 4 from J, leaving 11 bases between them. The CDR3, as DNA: TGTGCCAGCAGTCGGGACGAACTCACCGGGGAGCTGTTTTTT. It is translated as CASSRDELTGELFF.

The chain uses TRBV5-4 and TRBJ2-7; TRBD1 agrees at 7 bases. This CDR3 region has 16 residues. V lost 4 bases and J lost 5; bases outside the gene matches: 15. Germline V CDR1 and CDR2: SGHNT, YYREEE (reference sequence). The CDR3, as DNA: TGTGCCAGCAGCATATCGCCCGACAGGGAAGGGGACGAGCAGTACTTC. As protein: CASSISPDREGDEQYF.

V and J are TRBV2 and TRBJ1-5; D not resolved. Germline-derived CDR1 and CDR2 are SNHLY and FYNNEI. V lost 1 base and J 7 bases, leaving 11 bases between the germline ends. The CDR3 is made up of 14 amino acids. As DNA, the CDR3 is TGTGCCAGCAGTGAAGAGGCTGGGTTCCAGCCCCAGCATTTT. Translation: CASSEEAGFQPQHF.

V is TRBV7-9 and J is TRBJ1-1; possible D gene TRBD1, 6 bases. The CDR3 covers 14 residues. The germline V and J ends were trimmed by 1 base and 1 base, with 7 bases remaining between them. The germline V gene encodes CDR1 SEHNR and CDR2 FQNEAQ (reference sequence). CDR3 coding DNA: TGTGCCAGCAGCTTAGTGGGACAGAACACTGAAGCTTTCTTT. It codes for CASSLVGQNTEAFF.

CDR3 loop: CASSSDLTDTQYF. In nucleotides, the CDR3 is TGCGCCAGCAGCTCTGACCTCACAGATACGCAGTATTTT. The chain carries TRBV5-1 and TRBJ2-3; D is unclear. The CDR3 is made up of 13 amino acids. CDR1 SGHRS and CDR2 YFSETQ come from the germline V gene. Trimming pared 3 bases from V and 2 bases from J, leaving 7 bases between.

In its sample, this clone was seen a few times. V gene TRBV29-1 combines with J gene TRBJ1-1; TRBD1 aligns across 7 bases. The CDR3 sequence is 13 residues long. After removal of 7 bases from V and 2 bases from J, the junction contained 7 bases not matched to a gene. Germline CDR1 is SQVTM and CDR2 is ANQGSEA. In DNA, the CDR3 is TGCAGCGCACGGGGGACAGAAAACACTGAAGCTTTCTTT. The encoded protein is CSARGTENTEAFF.

In DNA form, the CDR3 reads TGTGCCAGCAGCTTTAGTGTGAACACTGAAGCTTTCTTT. It codes for CASSFSVNTEAFF. The chain combines TRBV11-2 with TRBJ1-1, with D unresolved. Between the trimmed V and J ends, which lost 3 bases and 0 bases, there was a span of 5 bases. The CDR3 totals 13 residues. Germline lookup yields CDR1 SGHAT and CDR2 FQNNGV.

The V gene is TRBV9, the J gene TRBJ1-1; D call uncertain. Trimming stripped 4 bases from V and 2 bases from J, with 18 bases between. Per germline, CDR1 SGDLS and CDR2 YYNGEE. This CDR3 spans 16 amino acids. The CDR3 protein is CASSPRAGHSNTEAFF. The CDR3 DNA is TGTGCCAGCAGCCCAAGGGCTGGCCACAGCAACACTGAAGCTTTCTTT.

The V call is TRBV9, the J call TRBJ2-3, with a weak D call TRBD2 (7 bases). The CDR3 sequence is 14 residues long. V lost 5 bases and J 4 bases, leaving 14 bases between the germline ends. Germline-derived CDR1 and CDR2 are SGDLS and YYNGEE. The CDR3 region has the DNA TGTGCCAGCAGTGGGGGGGCTAGCTCAGATACGCAGTATTTT. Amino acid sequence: CASSGGASSDTQYF.

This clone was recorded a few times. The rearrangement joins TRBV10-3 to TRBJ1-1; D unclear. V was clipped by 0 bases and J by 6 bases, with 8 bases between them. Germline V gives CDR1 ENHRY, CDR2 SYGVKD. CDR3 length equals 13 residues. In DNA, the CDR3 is TGTGCCATCAGTGAGTCGGTCTCACCTGAAGCTTTCTTT. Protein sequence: CAISESVSPEAFF.

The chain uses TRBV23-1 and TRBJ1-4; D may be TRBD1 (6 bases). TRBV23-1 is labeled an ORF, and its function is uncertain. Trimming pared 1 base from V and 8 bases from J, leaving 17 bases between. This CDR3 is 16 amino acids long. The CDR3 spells CASSQLGGPRGEKLFF. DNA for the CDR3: TGCGCCAGCAGTCAATTGGGCGGGCCGAGGGGGGAAAAACTGTTTTTT.

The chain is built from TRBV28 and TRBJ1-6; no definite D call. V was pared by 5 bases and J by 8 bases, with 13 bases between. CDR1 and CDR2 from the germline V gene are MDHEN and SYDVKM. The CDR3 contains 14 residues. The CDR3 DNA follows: TGTGCCAGCAGTATCTCCGTAAACTATTCACCCCTCCACTTT. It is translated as CASSISVNYSPLHF.

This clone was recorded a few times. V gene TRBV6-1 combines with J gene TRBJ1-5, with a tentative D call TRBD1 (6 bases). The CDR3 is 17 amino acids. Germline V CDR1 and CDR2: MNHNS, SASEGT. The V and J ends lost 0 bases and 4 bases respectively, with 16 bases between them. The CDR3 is CASSEALLGHLNQPQHF. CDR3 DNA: TGTGCCAGCAGTGAAGCGCTTCTGGGACATTTAAATCAGCCCCAGCATTTT.

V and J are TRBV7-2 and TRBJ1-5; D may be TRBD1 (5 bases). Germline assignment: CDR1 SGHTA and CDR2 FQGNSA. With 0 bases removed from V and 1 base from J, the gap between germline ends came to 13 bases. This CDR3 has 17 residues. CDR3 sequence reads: CASSLAAGKMSNQPQHF. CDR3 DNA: TGTGCCAGCAGCTTAGCGGCAGGGAAGATGAGCAATCAGCCCCAGCATTTT.

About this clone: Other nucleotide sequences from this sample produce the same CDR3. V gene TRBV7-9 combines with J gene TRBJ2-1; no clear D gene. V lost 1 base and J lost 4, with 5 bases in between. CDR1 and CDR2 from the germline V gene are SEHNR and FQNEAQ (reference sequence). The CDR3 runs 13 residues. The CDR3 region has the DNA TGTGCCAGCAGCTTAGGTCAGTACAATGAGCAGTTCTTC. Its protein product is CASSLGQYNEQFF.

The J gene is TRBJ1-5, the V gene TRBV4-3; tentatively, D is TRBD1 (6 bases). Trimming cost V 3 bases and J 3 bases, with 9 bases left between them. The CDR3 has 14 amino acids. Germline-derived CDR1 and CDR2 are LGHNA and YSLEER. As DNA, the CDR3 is TGCGCCAGCAGCCAGGACAGCTCCAATCAGCCCCAGCATTTT. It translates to CASSQDSSNQPQHF.

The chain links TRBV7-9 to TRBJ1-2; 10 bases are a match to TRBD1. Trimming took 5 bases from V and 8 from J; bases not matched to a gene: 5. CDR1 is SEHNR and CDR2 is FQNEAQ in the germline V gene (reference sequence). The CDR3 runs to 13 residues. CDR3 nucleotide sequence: TGTGCCAGCAGCCGGGGACAGGGGTTAGGCTACACCTTC. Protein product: CASSRGQGLGYTF.

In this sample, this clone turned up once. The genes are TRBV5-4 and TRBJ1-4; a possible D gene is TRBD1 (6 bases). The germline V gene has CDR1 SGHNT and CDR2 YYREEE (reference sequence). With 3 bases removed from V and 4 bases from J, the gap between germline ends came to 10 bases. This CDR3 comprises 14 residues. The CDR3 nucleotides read TGTGCCAGCAGCTCTGGACAGTTTAATGAAAAACTGTTTTTT. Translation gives CASSSGQFNEKLFF.